The present entry profiles one TCR beta chain with its context. Its antigen remains unidentified. This record comes from a study of T cells after yellow fever vaccination. Overall study context: Fractions of limited cellularity were prepared by means of SMART-Seq v4 Ultra Low Input.

Universal primer sites and UMIs were introduced during 5'RACE template-switching synthesis of TCR cDNA. Using its own MiXCR run on the 5' RACE reads, TCRdb lists one record per CDR3 protein. The sample has roughly 310,000 distinct CDR3 sequences; approximately 3.9% are singletons. The ends lost 3 bases at V and 4 bases at J; junction bases unmatched: 3. This CDR3 has 15 residues. Germline V gene data show CDR1 as DFQATT and CDR2 as SNEGSKA (reference sequence). Study-wide findings and caveats: Booster samples showed a return of most primary-vaccination clones (under 97% CD4, 70% to 90% CD8). Shared CD4/CD8 clonotypes were a small share, likely from convergent recombination.

This rearrangement joins TRBV20-1 to TRBJ2-1; 13 bases fit TRBD2. This sequence originates from a man between 18 and 29 years old who received the YFV17D yellow fever vaccine. Sequencing was performed on PBMCs, taken on the day of the yellow fever booster vaccination. Here the CDR3 reads CSARGLAGRYNEQFF. The CDR3 DNA reads as TGCAGTGCTAGGGGACTAGCGGGGAGGTACAATGAGCAGTTCTTC.